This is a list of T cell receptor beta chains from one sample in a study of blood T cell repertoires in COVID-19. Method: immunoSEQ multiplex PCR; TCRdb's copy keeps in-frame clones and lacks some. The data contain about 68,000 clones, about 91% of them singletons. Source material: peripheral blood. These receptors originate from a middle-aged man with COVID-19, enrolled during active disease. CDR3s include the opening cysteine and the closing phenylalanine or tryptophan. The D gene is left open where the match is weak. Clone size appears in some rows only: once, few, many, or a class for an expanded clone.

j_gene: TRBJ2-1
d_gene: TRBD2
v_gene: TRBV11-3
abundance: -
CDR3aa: CASSHGYTSGGESEQFF
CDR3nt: TGTGCCAGCAGCCATGGGTATACTAGCGGGGGAGAGAGTGAGCAGTTCTTC

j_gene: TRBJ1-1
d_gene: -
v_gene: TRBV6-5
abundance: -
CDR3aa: CASIRTEGYTEAFF
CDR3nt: TGTGCCAGCATCAGAACGGAGGGTTACACTGAAGCTTTCTTT

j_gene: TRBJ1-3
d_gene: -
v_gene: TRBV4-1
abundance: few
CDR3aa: CASSRTRGSNSGNTIYF
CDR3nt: TGCGCCAGCAGCCGCACCAGGGGAAGTAACTCTGGAAACACCATATATTTT

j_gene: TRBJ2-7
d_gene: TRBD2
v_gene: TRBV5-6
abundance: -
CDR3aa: CASSHSSGALAHYEQYF
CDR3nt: TGTGCCAGCAGCCATTCTAGCGGGGCTCTCGCACACTACGAGCAGTACTTC

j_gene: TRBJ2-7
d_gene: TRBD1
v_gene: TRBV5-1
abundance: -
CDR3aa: CASSLLDRGSYEQYF
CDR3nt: TGCGCCAGCAGCTTGCTCGACAGGGGATCCTACGAGCAGTACTTC

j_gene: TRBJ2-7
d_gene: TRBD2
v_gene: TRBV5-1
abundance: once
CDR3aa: CASSSGLDFNEQYF
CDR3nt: TGCGCCAGCAGCTCGGGACTAGATTTCAACGAGCAGTACTTC

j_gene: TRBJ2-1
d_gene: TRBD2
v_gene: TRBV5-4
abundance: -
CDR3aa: CASSSMTSGVYNEQFF
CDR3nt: TGTGCCAGCAGCTCAATGACTAGCGGGGTATACAATGAGCAGTTCTTC

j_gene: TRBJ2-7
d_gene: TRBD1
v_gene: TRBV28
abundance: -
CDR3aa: CASSPGQPPYEQYF
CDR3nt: TGTGCCAGCAGTCCGGGACAGCCTCCCTACGAGCAGTACTTC

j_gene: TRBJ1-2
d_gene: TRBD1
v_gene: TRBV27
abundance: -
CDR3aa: CASSFLAGTGVEGYTF
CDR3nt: TGTGCCAGCAGTTTCCTGGCCGGGACAGGGGTAGAGGGCTACACCTTC

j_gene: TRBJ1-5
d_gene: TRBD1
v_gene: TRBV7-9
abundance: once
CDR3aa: CASSVDRAPYSNQPQHF
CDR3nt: TGTGCCAGCAGCGTCGACAGGGCTCCATATAGCAATCAGCCCCAGCATTTT

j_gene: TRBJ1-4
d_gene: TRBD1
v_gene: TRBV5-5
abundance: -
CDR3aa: CASSQGQGNEKLFF
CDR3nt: TGTGCCAGCAGCCAGGGACAGGGAAACGAAAAACTGTTTTTT

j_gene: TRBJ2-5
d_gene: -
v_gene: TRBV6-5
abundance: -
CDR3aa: CASSYRGGETQYF
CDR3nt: TGTGCCAGCAGTTACAGGGGTGGCGAGACCCAGTACTTC

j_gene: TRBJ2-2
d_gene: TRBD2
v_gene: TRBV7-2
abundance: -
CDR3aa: CASSLMSGVNTGELFF
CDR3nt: TGTGCCAGCAGCTTAATGAGCGGGGTGAACACCGGGGAGCTGTTTTTT

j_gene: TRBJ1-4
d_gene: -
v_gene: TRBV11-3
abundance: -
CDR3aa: CASSLVGRPFGEKLFF
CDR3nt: TGTGCCAGCAGCTTAGTGGGCAGGCCTTTTGGAGAAAAACTGTTTTTT

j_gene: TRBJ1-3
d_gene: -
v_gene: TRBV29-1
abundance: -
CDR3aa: CSVGGGNTIYF
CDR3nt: TGCAGCGTTGGCGGTGGAAACACCATATATTTT

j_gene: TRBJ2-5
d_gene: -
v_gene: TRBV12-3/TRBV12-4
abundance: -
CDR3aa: CASSFQETQYF
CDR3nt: TGTGCCAGCAGTTTCCAGGAGACCCAGTACTTC

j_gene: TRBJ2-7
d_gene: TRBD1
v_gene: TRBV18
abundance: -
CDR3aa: CASSPLPQGGITPYEQYF
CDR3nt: TGTGCCAGCTCACCGCTCCCACAAGGGGGCATAACTCCCTACGAGCAGTACTTC

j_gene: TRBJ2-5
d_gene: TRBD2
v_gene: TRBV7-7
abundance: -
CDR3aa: CASSPRLAGGTEHQYF
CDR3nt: TGTGCCAGCAGCCCCCGTCTAGCGGGGGGGACAGAGCACCAGTACTTC

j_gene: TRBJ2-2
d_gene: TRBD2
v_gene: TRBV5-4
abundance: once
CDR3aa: CASSLARGGGAGGELFF
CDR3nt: TGTGCCAGCAGCTTGGCTCGCGGCGGGGGGGCTGGCGGGGAGCTGTTTTTT

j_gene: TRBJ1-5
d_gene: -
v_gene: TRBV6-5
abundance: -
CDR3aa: CASSTPFNQPQHF
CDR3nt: TGTGCCAGCAGTACACCTTTCAATCAGCCCCAGCATTTT

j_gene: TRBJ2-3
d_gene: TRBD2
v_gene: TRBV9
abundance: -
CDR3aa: CASSVGGTTTDTQYF
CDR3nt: TGTGCCAGCAGCGTAGGGGGGACTACAACAGATACGCAGTATTTT

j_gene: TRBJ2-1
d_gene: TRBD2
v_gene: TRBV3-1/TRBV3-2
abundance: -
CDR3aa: CASSQGTSGNEQFF
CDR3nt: TGTGCCAGCAGCCAAGGGACTAGCGGCAATGAGCAGTTCTTC

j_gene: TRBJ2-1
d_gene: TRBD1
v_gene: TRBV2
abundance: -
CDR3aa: CASTPTGFNEQFF
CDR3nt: TGTGCCAGCACCCCGACAGGGTTCAATGAGCAGTTCTTC

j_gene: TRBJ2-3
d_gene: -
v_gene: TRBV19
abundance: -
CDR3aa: CASRGRAGATDTQYF
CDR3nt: TGTGCCAGTAGAGGCCGGGCGGGGGCAACAGATACGCAGTATTTT

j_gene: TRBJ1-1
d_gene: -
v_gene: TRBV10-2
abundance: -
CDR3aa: CASSSLFSRFEGASPEAFF
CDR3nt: TGCGCCAGCTCTAGCCTTTTTTCTCGGTTTGAGGGCGCGTCCCCAGAAGCTTTCTTT

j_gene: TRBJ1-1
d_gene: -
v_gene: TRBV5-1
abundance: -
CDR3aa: CATKTEMNTEAFF
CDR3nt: TGCGCCACCAAGACGGAGATGAACACTGAAGCTTTCTTT

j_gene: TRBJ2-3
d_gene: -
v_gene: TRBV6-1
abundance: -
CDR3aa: CASSEGGPTDTQYF
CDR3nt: TGTGCCAGCAGTGAGGGGGGGCCCACAGATACGCAGTATTTT

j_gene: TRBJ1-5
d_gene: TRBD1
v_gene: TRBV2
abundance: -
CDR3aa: CASSPRTGFGQPQHF
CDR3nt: TGTGCCAGCAGTCCCCGGACAGGGTTCGGGCAGCCCCAGCATTTT

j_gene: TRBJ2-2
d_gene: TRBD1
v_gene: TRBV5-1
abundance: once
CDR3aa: CASSLGQGSGELFF
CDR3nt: TGCGCCAGCAGCTTGGGACAGGGATCCGGGGAGCTGTTTTTT

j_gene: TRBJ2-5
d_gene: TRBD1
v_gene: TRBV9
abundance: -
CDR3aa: CASSPRTGDLGETQYF
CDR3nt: TGTGCCAGCAGCCCCCGGACAGGGGATCTAGGTGAGACCCAGTACTTC

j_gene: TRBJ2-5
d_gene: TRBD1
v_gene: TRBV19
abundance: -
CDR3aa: CASRTGTGEGETQYF
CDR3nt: TGTGCCAGTAGGACCGGGACAGGGGAGGGAGAGACCCAGTACTTC

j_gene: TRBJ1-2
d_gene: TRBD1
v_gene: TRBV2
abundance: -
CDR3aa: CASIADRLGGYTF
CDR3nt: TGTGCCAGCATAGCGGACAGGTTAGGTGGCTACACCTTC

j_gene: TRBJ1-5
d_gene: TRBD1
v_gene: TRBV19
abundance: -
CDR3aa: CASSQGADSNQPQHF
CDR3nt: TGTGCCAGTAGCCAGGGGGCTGATAGCAATCAGCCCCAGCATTTT

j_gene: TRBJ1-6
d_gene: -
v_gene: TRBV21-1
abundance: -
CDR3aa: CASSKTHGTGNNSPLHF
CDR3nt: TGTGCCAGCAGCAAAACGCACGGGACAGGGAATAATTCACCCCTCCACTTT

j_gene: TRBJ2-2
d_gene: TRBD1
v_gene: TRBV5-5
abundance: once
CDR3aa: CASSSEGTGGSGELFF
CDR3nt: TGTGCCAGCAGCTCCGAGGGGACAGGGGGCTCCGGGGAGCTGTTTTTT

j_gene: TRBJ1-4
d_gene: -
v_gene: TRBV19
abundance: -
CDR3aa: CASSINHNTPEKLFF
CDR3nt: TGTGCCAGTAGTATCAATCACAACACCCCAGAAAAACTGTTTTTT

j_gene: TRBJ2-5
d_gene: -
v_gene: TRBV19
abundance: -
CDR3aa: CASSWSEDQETQYF
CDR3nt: TGTGCCAGTAGTTGGTCAGAAGACCAAGAGACCCAGTACTTC

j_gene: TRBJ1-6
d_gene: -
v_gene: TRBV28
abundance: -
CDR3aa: CASSLLASPDSPLHF
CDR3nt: TGTGCCAGCAGCCTACTTGCGTCACCTGATTCACCCCTCCACTTT

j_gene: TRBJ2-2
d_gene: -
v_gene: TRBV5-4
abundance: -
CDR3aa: CAAGGRGRNTGELFF
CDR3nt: TGTGCCGCTGGGGGGCGGGGGCGGAACACCGGGGAGCTGTTTTTT

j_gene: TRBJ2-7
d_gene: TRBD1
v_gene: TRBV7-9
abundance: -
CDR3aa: CASSSATGKQYF
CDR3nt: TGTGCCAGCAGCTCAGCGACAGGGAAGCAGTACTTC

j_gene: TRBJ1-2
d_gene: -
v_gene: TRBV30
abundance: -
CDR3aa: CAWSRTEGVYGYTF
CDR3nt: TGTGCCTGGAGTCGAACAGAGGGAGTCTATGGCTACACCTTC

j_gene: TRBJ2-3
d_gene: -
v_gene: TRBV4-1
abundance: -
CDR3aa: CASSNDYTDTQYF
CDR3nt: TGCGCCAGCAGCAACGACTACACAGATACGCAGTATTTT